These 30 T cell receptor beta chains came from one sample sequenced in a study of early T cells in non-severe SARS-CoV-2 infection. TCRdb ran MiXCR on the 5' RACE reads and lists one entry per CDR3 protein. The sample yields about 35,000 distinct CDR3 sequences, about 5.3% seen once. Sequences were derived from whole blood, sampled at baseline. The receptors here all came from an adult who was a healthcare worker with PCR-confirmed SARS-CoV-2 infection or an uninfected control (not recorded which).

Turning to this clonotype: Given a much more abundant clone one base away, this may be a read error. The DNA of the CDR3 is TGCGCCAGCTTCCCATTAGCGGGAGACGAGCAGTACTTC. This sequence encodes CASFPLAGDEQYF. V gene TRBV10-2 combines with J gene TRBJ2-7; TRBD2 agrees at 9 bases. The CDR3 length is 13 residues. Germline CDR1 is WSHSY and CDR2 is SAAADI. With 8 bases clipped from V and 5 bases from J, the junction kept 7 bases outside the gene matches.

This clonotype was detected ten times or more. This sequence joins TRBV23-1 and TRBJ2-7, with D perhaps TRBD2 (5 bases). TRBV23-1 is sorted into the ORF group, with uncertain function. V was pared by 0 bases and J by 4 bases, with 7 bases between. This CDR3 spans 13 amino acids. The CDR3 loop is CASSQSSGYEQYV. The CDR3 nucleotides read TGCGCCAGCAGTCAATCGAGCGGTTACGAGCAGTACGTC.

The chain recombines TRBV7-9 with TRBJ2-3; 12 bases are shared with TRBD2. Germline loops: CDR1 SEHNR, CDR2 FQNEAQ (reference sequence). This CDR3 is 13 amino acids long. The junction had 6 bases not matched to a gene; V was cut back by 2 bases and J by 15 bases. The chain's CDR3 is CASSLLETSGSYF. The DNA of the CDR3 is TGTGCCAGCAGCTTACTGGAGACTAGCGGGAGTTATTTT.

The table lists this clonotype with many counts. The chain combines TRBV11-2 with TRBJ2-1; D may be TRBD2 (5 bases). The CDR3 length is 14 residues. The germline V and J ends were trimmed by 5 bases and 5 bases, with 13 bases remaining between them. The germline V gene encodes CDR1 SGHAT and CDR2 FQNNGV. The CDR3 region has the DNA TGTGCCAGCAGCCCATGGAGGAGCAACAATGAGCAGTTCTTC. Amino acids: CASSPWRSNNEQFF. The full variable domain, rest sourced from reference TRBV11-2 and TRBJ2-1, is EAGVAQSPRYKIIEKRQSVAFWCNPISGHATLYWYQQILGQGPKLLIQFQNNGVVDDSQLPKDRFSAERLKGVDSTLKIQPAKLEDSAVYLCASSPWRSNNEQFFGPGTRLTVL.

This clonotype appeared many times. The chain links TRBV18 to TRBJ2-1; TRBD1 matches at 8 bases. V trimming: 1 base; J trimming: 9 bases; junction bases outside the gene matches: 2. Per the germline V gene, CDR1 is KGHSH and CDR2 is LQKENI. The CDR3 is 13 amino acids. In DNA form, the CDR3 reads TGTGCCAGCTCACCACGTCAGGGGGCTGAGCAGTTCTTC. Its translation is CASSPRQGAEQFF.

In its sample, this clonotype was seen a few times. The chain uses TRBV28 and TRBJ1-2; D might be TRBD1 (5 bases). V dropped 3 bases and J dropped 5 bases, with 13 bases sitting between them. The CDR3 covers 14 residues. CDR1 and CDR2 from the germline V gene are MDHEN and SYDVKM. The CDR3 coding sequence is TGTGCCAGCAGTTTCCCGGGGGATGGGTATGGCTACACCTTC. Translated: CASSFPGDGYGYTF.

This clonotype showed up many times. J is TRBJ1-4 and V is TRBV7-9; D is perhaps TRBD1 (5 bases). The V gene's germline CDR1 is SEHNR and CDR2 FQNEAQ (reference sequence). Trimming stripped 3 bases from V and 0 bases from J, with 5 bases between. The CDR3 contains 14 residues. The CDR3 is CASSFRATNEKLFF. CDR3 sequence (DNA): TGTGCCAGCAGCTTCAGGGCAACTAATGAAAAACTGTTTTTT.

Regarding this clonotype: Possible read error: a much larger clone is one base away. It is likely a read error, because the conserved phenylalanine at the end of the CDR3 is missing. The chain combines TRBV6-6 with TRBJ2-4, with a possible D match to TRBD1 (6 bases). CDR1 is MNHNY, CDR2 SVGAGI, per germline (reference sequence). The ends were cut back, 5 bases at V and 1 base at J, with 12 bases in the middle. The CDR3 length is 15 residues. The DNA for the CDR3 is TGTGCCAGCAGTAGTGGGGGCAGGGCCAAAAACATTCAGTACTCC. This gives the protein CASSSGGRAKNIQYS.

This clonotype was observed at least ten times. The chain has TRBV28 and TRBJ1-1; the D is unclear. CDR1 is MDHEN, CDR2 SYDVKM, per germline. V lost 4 bases and J 2 bases, leaving 11 bases between the germline ends. CDR3 size: 14 residues. CDR3 coding DNA: TGTGCCAGCAGTTCCTTCAGGCGAAACACTGAAGCTTTCTTT. As protein: CASSSFRRNTEAFF.

This clonotype showed up many times. The chain's CDR3 is CASSLTAGVGKTQYF. CDR3 coding DNA: TGTGCCAGCAGTTTAACAGCGGGAGTTGGGAAGACCCAGTACTTC. The chain carries TRBV28 and TRBJ2-5; 8 bases match TRBD2. With 2 bases clipped from V and 6 bases from J, the junction kept 8 bases outside the gene matches. The V gene's germline CDR1 is MDHEN and CDR2 SYDVKM. CDR3 length: 15 amino acids.

This clonotype was observed at least ten times. This chain links TRBV19 with TRBJ2-2; 8 bases line up with TRBD2. Germline assignment: CDR1 LNHDA and CDR2 SQIVND (reference sequence). This CDR3 has 16 residues. V shed 5 bases and J 2 bases; nucleotides not matched to a gene: 7. This chain's CDR3 is CASSSGLGTNTGELFF. In DNA, the CDR3 is TGTGCCAGTAGTTCGGGACTAGGTACAAACACCGGGGAGCTGTTTTTT.

This clonotype was seen at least ten times. The rearrangement uses TRBV25-1 and TRBJ1-6; 7 positions agree with TRBD1. CDR3 length: 13 residues. The junction had 3 bases not matched to a gene; V was cut back by 6 bases and J by 7 bases. In germline, CDR1 is MGHDK, CDR2 SYGVNS. CDR3 nucleotides: TGTGCCAGCAGGGACAGGCAAAATTCACCCCTCCACTTT. It encodes CASRDRQNSPLHF. The entire variable domain, with the rest obtained from reference TRBV25-1 and TRBJ1-6, is as follows: EADIYQTPRYLVIGTGKKITLECSQTMGHDKMYWYQQDPGMELHLIHYSYGVNSTEKGDLSSESTVSRIRTEHFPLTLESARPSHTSQYLCASRDRQNSPLHFGNGTRLTVT.

This clonotype was counted many times. The chain uses TRBV27 and TRBJ2-1, with D unresolved. This CDR3 is built from 16 residues. V lost 6 bases and J 2 bases, leaving 17 bases between the germline ends. The germline CDR1 and CDR2 sequences are MNHEY and SMNVEV (reference sequence). The chain's CDR3 is CASSTIYRGPYNEQFF. CDR3 bases: TGTGCCAGCAGCACAATCTACCGTGGACCCTACAATGAGCAGTTCTTC.

This clonotype came up many times. The chain recombines TRBV7-9 with TRBJ1-1; D remains ambiguous. V lost 3 bases, J lost 0 bases, and 14 bases lay in between. Germline V gives CDR1 SEHNR, CDR2 FQNEAQ (reference sequence). The CDR3 totals 16 residues. CDR3 protein: CASSFPSLLMNTEAFF. In DNA, the CDR3 is TGTGCCAGCAGCTTCCCCAGTTTACTTATGAACACTGAAGCTTTCTTT.

This clonotype has at least ten counts. The rearrangement links TRBV4-1 to TRBJ2-6, with D possibly being TRBD1 (5 bases). V lost 2 bases to trimming and J lost 5 bases, with 10 bases between them. The CDR3 is 15 residues long. Germline lookup yields CDR1 MGHRA and CDR2 YSYEKL. The CDR3 protein is CASSQPTGRANVLTF. As DNA, the CDR3 is TGCGCCAGCAGCCAACCCACAGGAAGGGCCAACGTCCTGACTTTC.

At least ten counts were recorded for this clonotype. The DNA of the CDR3 is TGCGCCAGCAGCCGAGGTGGAGTAGCCCACACAGATACGCAGTATTTT. The encoded protein is CASSRGGVAHTDTQYF. V and J are TRBV4-1 and TRBJ2-3; D call uncertain. Germline assignment: CDR1 MGHRA and CDR2 YSYEKL. V shed 4 bases and J shed 2 bases, with 16 bases lying between them. This CDR3 has 16 residues.

This clonotype appeared many times. CDR3 protein: CATSGTPGQTYEQYV. The DNA for the CDR3 is TGTGCCACCAGTGGCACACCGGGACAAACGTACGAGCAGTACGTC. The chain employs TRBV24-1 and TRBJ2-7; a weak D match, TRBD1 (6 bases). CDR3 size: 15 residues. V was trimmed by 5 bases and J by 4 bases, leaving 17 bases between them. Germline CDR1 reads KGHDR; CDR2 reads SFDVKD.

On this clonotype itself: The conserved phenylalanine or tryptophan normally closing the CDR3 is absent here, so this likely arose from a read error. V gene TRBV7-7 combines with J gene TRBJ2-5, with 8 bases matching TRBD2. The germline CDR1 and CDR2 sequences are SSHAT and FNYEAQ (reference sequence). This CDR3 is 12 amino acids long. The CDR3 spells CASSLAGETQYL. In nucleotides, the CDR3 is TGTGCTAGCAGCTTAGCGGGGGAGACCCAGTACCTC.

This clonotype came up many times. The V gene is TRBV12-3 or TRBV12-4, the J gene TRBJ2-3, with 8 bases fitting TRBD1. The CDR3 runs to 16 residues. V was clipped by 4 bases and J by 1 base; unmatched bases: 7. The CDR3 DNA follows: TGTGCCAGCAGTTGGGAGGACAGGGCCGGCACAGATACGCAGTATTTT. Translation: CASSWEDRAGTDTQYF.

This clonotype showed up many times. This CDR3 is CASSLGFTGAAFF. The CDR3 nucleotides read TGTGCCAGCAGCTTAGGATTCACAGGGGCGGCGTTCTTC. V gene TRBV11-2 combines with J gene TRBJ2-1; 7 bases are a match to TRBD1. The trim removed 1 base at V and 15 bases at J, leaving 9 bases unmatched. The V gene's germline CDR1 is SGHAT and CDR2 FQNNGV. The CDR3 is made up of 13 amino acids.

This clonotype has ten or more counts. This sequence joins TRBV18 and TRBJ1-1; D gene uncertain. Per germline, CDR1 KGHSH and CDR2 LQKENI. This CDR3 region has 12 residues. V lost 2 bases to trimming and J lost 6 bases, with 7 bases between them. CDR3 sequence: CASSPDSAEAFF. DNA of the CDR3: TGTGCCAGCTCACCAGATTCAGCTGAAGCTTTCTTT.

This clonotype was found many times. The rearrangement links TRBV27 to TRBJ1-2; 9 bases line up with TRBD1. The J segment lost 4 bases and the V segment lost 8 bases, leaving 20 bases of the junction unmatched. The CDR3 consists of 18 residues. Germline loops: CDR1 MNHEY, CDR2 SMNVEV (reference sequence). The CDR3 is CASSSWSGTGLSGYGYTF. The CDR3 coding sequence is TGTGCCAGCTCTTCTTGGTCCGGGACAGGGCTGTCTGGCTATGGCTACACCTTC.

This clonotype was seen ten or more times. The V gene is TRBV19, the J gene TRBJ2-1, with D unclear. CDR1 is LNHDA, CDR2 SQIVND, per germline (reference sequence). V was shortened by 1 base and J by 7 bases, with 5 bases between the two germline ends. The length of the CDR3 is 12 residues. In DNA, the CDR3 is TGTGCCAGTAGTATAGGGTGGAATGAGCAGTTCTTC. Its protein product is CASSIGWNEQFF. The complete variable domain, with remaining parts taken from reference TRBV19 and TRBJ2-1, reads DGGITQSPKYLFRKEGQNVTLSCEQNLNHDAMYWYRQDPGQGLRLIYYSQIVNDFQKGDIAEGYSVSREKKESFPLTVTSAQKNPTAFYLCASSIGWNEQFFGPGTRLTVL.

This clonotype was seen only a few times. The V call is TRBV6-5, the J call TRBJ1-1, with 7 nucleotides matching TRBD1. Trimming took 6 bases from V and 6 from J; bases not matched to a gene: 13. The CDR3 spans 15 residues. Germline V gives CDR1 MNHEY, CDR2 SVGAGI. In DNA form, the CDR3 reads TGTGCCAGCAGCAAACGAACAGGGGTCCTCTCTGAAGCTTTCTTT. It is translated as CASSKRTGVLSEAFF.

This clonotype was detected many times. The chain recombines TRBV7-9 with TRBJ2-1, with unresolved D. Germline V lookup: CDR1 SEHNR, CDR2 FQNEAQ (reference sequence). The CDR3 length is 14 residues. Deletions cut 4 bases from V and 9 bases from J, with 16 bases between. The CDR3 bases are TGTGCCAGCAGCTCCCCTAATACCCGAGGTGAGCAGTTCTTC. It codes for CASSSPNTRGEQFF.

Many counts were recorded for this clonotype. The CDR3 bases are TGTGCCAGCAGCCGAGAGACAGGGTTTGAGCAGTTCTTC. It encodes CASSRETGFEQFF. The chain carries TRBV9 and TRBJ2-1, with 7 bases fitting TRBD1. This CDR3 is built from 13 residues. Germline values: CDR1 SGDLS, CDR2 YYNGEE. The trim removed 4 bases at V and 9 bases at J, leaving 7 bases unmatched.

Many counts were recorded for this clonotype. V gene TRBV12-3 or TRBV12-4 combines with J gene TRBJ2-3; D is possibly TRBD1 (5 bases). The CDR3 covers 15 residues. V lost 3 bases and J 1 base, leaving 11 bases between the germline ends. CDR3 sequence: CASSFLGPGTDTQYF. CDR3 bases: TGTGCCAGCAGTTTTTTGGGGCCAGGCACAGATACGCAGTATTTT.

This clonotype has a count of ten or more. The rearrangement uses TRBV10-2 and TRBJ2-7, with 7 positions matching TRBD2. Germline V gives CDR1 WSHSY, CDR2 SAAADI. After removal of 6 bases from V and 0 bases from J, the junction contained 2 bases not matched to a gene. This CDR3 is 13 amino acids long. CDR3 nucleotide sequence: TGCGCCAGCAGGGGCGGGAGCTCCTACGAGCAGTACGTC. Protein sequence: CASRGGSSYEQYV.

The chain combines TRBV6-4 with TRBJ2-1, with 14 bases identical to TRBD2. The CDR3 is 16 residues long. The germline V gene encodes CDR1 MRHNA and CDR2 SNTAGT. J lost 11 bases, V lost 8 bases, and 14 bases had no gene match. In DNA, the CDR3 is TGTGCCAGCGCCAGACTAGCGGGAGGGCCCGGATTTAAGCAGTTCTTC. This gives the protein CASARLAGGPGFKQFF.

The table lists this clonotype with many counts. V gene TRBV20-1 combines with J gene TRBJ1-1; D might be TRBD1 (5 bases). Germline values: CDR1 DFQATT, CDR2 SNEGSKA (reference sequence). The CDR3 spans 12 residues. V was cut by 6 bases and J by 1 base, with 9 bases left in between. The CDR3 loop reads CSADGGNTEAFF. The CDR3 DNA sequence: TGCAGTGCGGACGGGGGGAACACTGAAGCTTTCTTT.